One sample yielded the 14 T cell receptor beta chains listed below, sequenced in a study of blood T cell repertoires in COVID-19 (TCRdb year 2020). Library preparation was by the immunoSEQ multiplex PCR assay. Drawn from immuneACCESS, this table holds only the in-frame rearrangements with V and J called that TCRdb kept. Clones are partly lost; checked studies trace under half to an unresolved V gene and leave the rest unexplained. Present in this sample are about 14,000 clones, 60% to 75% of which were seen just once. The ten largest clones represent 9.7% of the sample. The specimen sequenced was peripheral blood. Every receptor here comes from an older man with acute or convalescent COVID-19.

Relative to its sample, this clone is medium-sized. This chain uses TRBV11-3 with TRBJ2-1; a weak D match, TRBD2 (6 bases). The germline gives CDR1 SGHNT, CDR2 YENEEA. The CDR3 sequence is 15 residues long. The germline V and J ends were trimmed by 3 bases and 10 bases, with 19 bases remaining between them. CDR3 protein: CASSFGGVATGEQFF. The CDR3 DNA reads TGTGCCAGCAGCTTCGGCGGGGTGGCAACGGGAGAGCAGTTCTTC.

This sequence joins TRBV23-1 and TRBJ1-5; a weak D match, TRBD1 (6 bases). TRBV23-1 is flagged as an ORF with uncertain function. The germline V and J ends were trimmed by 6 bases and 5 bases, with 14 bases remaining between them. This CDR3 spans 14 amino acids. CDR3 in DNA: TGCGCCAGCAGCGACAGGTTAAGGTATCAGCCCCAGCATTTT. Protein product: CASSDRLRYQPQHF.

The chain combines TRBV6-6 with TRBJ1-4; 8 positions match TRBD1. The CDR3 consists of 15 residues. Germline V gene data show CDR1 as MNHNY and CDR2 as SVGAGI (reference sequence). V lost 5 bases to trimming and J lost 5 bases; unmatched junction nucleotides: 7. The CDR3 reads CASSPRTGPNEKLFF. Written as DNA, the CDR3 is TGTGCCAGCAGTCCCCGGACAGGGCCGAATGAAAAACTGTTTTTT.

The J gene is TRBJ2-1, the V gene TRBV7-2; D is undetermined. CDR1 and CDR2 (germline): SGHTA, FQGNSA. CDR3 length: 15 amino acids. Trimming removed 1 base from V and 7 bases from J, with 14 bases in between. CDR3 coding DNA: TGTGCCAGCAGCTTAGAACGTAGTTTTCGGAATGAGCAGTTCTTC. It codes for CASSLERSFRNEQFF. Complete variable domain (other parts from reference TRBV7-2 and TRBJ2-1): GAGVSQSPSNKVTEKGKDVELRCDPISGHTALYWYRQSLGQGLEFLIYFQGNSAPDKSGLPSDRFSAERTGGSVSTLTIQRTQQEDSAVYLCASSLERSFRNEQFFGPGTRLTVL.

The CDR3 protein is CASSVTGATNEKLFF. The CDR3 region has the DNA TGTGCCAGTAGTGTGACAGGGGCAACTAATGAAAAACTGTTTTTT. The chain links TRBV19 to TRBJ1-4, with TRBD1 matching over 8 bases. V shed 5 bases and J 0 bases; nucleotides not matched to a gene: 2. Germline V gene sequence: CDR1 LNHDA, CDR2 SQIVND (reference sequence). The CDR3 covers 15 residues.

The rearrangement uses TRBV5-6 and TRBJ2-3; the D gene is possibly TRBD1 (5 bases). V dropped 0 bases and J dropped 5 bases, with 13 bases sitting between them. Germline CDR1 reads SGHDT; CDR2 reads YYEEEE. The CDR3 length is 15 residues. The CDR3 DNA follows: TGTGCCAGCAGCTTGGTAGGGGTGGATGGAGATACGCAGTATTTT. Translating gives CASSLVGVDGDTQYF.

This sequence joins TRBV7-8 and TRBJ2-7; unclear D gene. The CDR3 consists of 14 residues. The V gene's germline CDR1 is SGHVS and CDR2 FQNEAQ. The V end lost 4 bases, the J end lost 0 bases, and 10 bases lay between the germline ends. CDR3 DNA sequence: TGTGCCAGCAGCTCTCAGGCCCGCTCCTACGAGCAGTACTTC. This sequence encodes CASSSQARSYEQYF. Supplemented by reference TRBV7-8 and TRBJ2-7, the full variable domain reads GAGVSQSPRYKVAKRGQDVALRCDPISGHVSLFWYQQALGQGPEFLTYFQNEAQLDKSGLPSDRFFAERPEGSVSTLKIQRTQQEDSAVYLCASSSQARSYEQYFGPGTRLTVT.

This chain joins TRBV18 and TRBJ1-4, with a possible D match to TRBD1 (6 bases). V shed 5 bases and J shed 5 bases, with 15 bases lying between them. CDR3 size: 15 residues. CDR1 and CDR2 from the germline V gene are KGHSH and LQKENI. The CDR3 sequence is CASSISQGANEKLFF. The CDR3 DNA sequence: TGTGCCAGCTCAATTTCACAGGGAGCAAATGAAAAACTGTTTTTT.

V usage is TRBV7-8 and J usage is TRBJ2-5; TRBD2 aligns across 13 bases. The CDR3 sequence is 15 residues long. Trimming removed 7 bases from V and 3 bases from J; junction bases left unmatched: 5. CDR1 and CDR2 (germline): SGHVS, FQNEAQ. CDR3 in amino acids: CASTGTSGIEETQYF. The CDR3 region has the DNA TGTGCCAGCACTGGGACTAGCGGGATTGAAGAGACCCAGTACTTC.

V and J are TRBV30 and TRBJ1-3; no definite D call. V was trimmed by 0 bases and J by 0 bases, leaving 9 bases between them. There are 15 residues in the CDR3. Germline-derived CDR1 and CDR2 are GTSNPN and SVGIG (reference sequence). The CDR3 region is CAWSVWTGSGNTIYF. The CDR3 region has the DNA TGTGCCTGGAGTGTCTGGACTGGCTCTGGAAACACCATATATTTT. Variable domain in full (rest from reference TRBV30 and TRBJ1-3): SQTIHQWPATLVQPVGSPLSLECTVEGTSNPNLYWYRQAAGRGLQLLFYSVGIGQISSEVPQNLSASRPQDRQFILSSKKLLLSDSGFYLCAWSVWTGSGNTIYFGEGSWLTVV.

The chain is built from TRBV30 and TRBJ2-3; 7 bases align to TRBD1. The CDR3 length is 12 residues. The V and J ends lost 5 bases and 5 bases, in that order; junction bases with no gene match: 4. Germline-derived CDR1 and CDR2 are GTSNPN and SVGIG (reference sequence). CDR3 in DNA: TGTGCCTGGCGACAGGGACAAGATACGCAGTATTTT. Translating it yields CAWRQGQDTQYF.

The V and J genes are TRBV6-5 and TRBJ1-4, with TRBD1 matching 9 bases. CDR3 size: 16 residues. Germline V lookup: CDR1 MNHEY, CDR2 SVGAGI. Unmatched junction bases numbered 5, after V lost 2 bases and J lost 4 bases. The CDR3 here is CASSYRDRAVNEKLFF. The CDR3 DNA reads as TGTGCCAGCAGTTACCGGGACAGGGCGGTTAATGAAAAACTGTTTTTT.

As for this clone: A junction boundary mismatches the germline segment, possibly from a read error. V and J are TRBV2 and TRBJ1-5, with D maybe TRBD1 (6 bases). This CDR3 has 14 residues. CDR1 SNHLY and CDR2 FYNNEI come from the germline V gene. The CDR3 region has the DNA TGTGCCAGCAACAGGGAAAGGGGTAATCGGCCCCAGCATTTT. Encoded protein: CASNRERGNRPQHF.

The chain combines TRBV3-1 (or the pseudogene TRBV3-2) with TRBJ2-7; perhaps TRBD1 as D (6 bases). The germline CDR1 and CDR2 sequences are LGHDT and YNNKEL (reference sequence). Trimming shortened V by 3 bases and J by 4 bases, and 13 bases separated the two germline ends. This CDR3 is 14 amino acids long. CDR3 region: CASSQSRRGYEQYF. In nucleotides, the CDR3 is TGTGCCAGCAGCCAGTCTCGTAGGGGGTACGAGCAGTACTTC.